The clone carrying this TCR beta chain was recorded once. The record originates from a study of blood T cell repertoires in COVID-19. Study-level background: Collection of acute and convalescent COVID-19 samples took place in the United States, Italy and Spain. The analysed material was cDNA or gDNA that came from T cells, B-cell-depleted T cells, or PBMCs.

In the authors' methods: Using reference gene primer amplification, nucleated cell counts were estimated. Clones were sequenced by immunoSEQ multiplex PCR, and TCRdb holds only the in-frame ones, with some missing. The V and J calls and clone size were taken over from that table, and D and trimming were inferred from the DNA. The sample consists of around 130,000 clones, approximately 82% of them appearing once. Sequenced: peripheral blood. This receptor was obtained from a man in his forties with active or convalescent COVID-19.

The CDR3 here is CSGNTEHNEQFF. The CDR3 nucleotides are TGCAGCGGGAACACAGAGCACAATGAGCAGTTCTTC. V is TRBV29-1 and J is TRBJ2-1; D ambiguous. CDR1 and CDR2 (germline): SQVTM, ANQGSEA. V was cut by 7 bases and J by 5 bases, with 12 bases left in between. The CDR3 has 12 amino acids.